The clone carrying this T cell receptor (beta chain) was observed once. The sample comes from a study of blood T cell repertoires in COVID-19. Study-level information: Samples of COVID-19 (acute and convalescent) were obtained from the United States, Italy and Spain.

Clinical histories supplied by participants themselves formed the basis of cohort assignment. During the 2 weeks before they entered the study, exposed participants had met someone with a PCR-confirmed or clinician-diagnosed COVID-19 case. How the authors handled the data: Nucleated cell counts were estimated from reference gene primer amplification. The repertoire was sequenced with immunoSEQ multiplex PCR; TCRdb's copy has only in-frame clones and lacks some. V and J calls and clone size follow that table, whereas D and trimming were derived from the DNA. Here the sample spans 250,000 to 300,000 clones, roughly 80% being singletons. What was sequenced was PBMCs or T cells enriched from blood (not recorded which). The receptor's source is a man aged 35-49 years who had been exposed to COVID-19.

The CDR3 loop is CASRATGYYGYTF. CDR3 in DNA: TGTGCCAGCAGGGCGACAGGGTACTATGGCTACACCTTC. The V call is TRBV6-5, the J call TRBJ1-2; 7 bases map to TRBD1. The CDR3 loop spans 13 amino acids. Germline V gives CDR1 MNHEY, CDR2 SVGAGI. Unmatched junction bases numbered 4, after V lost 6 bases and J lost 3 bases.